The 7 T cell receptor beta chains below were found in one sample sequenced in a study of low-dose radiotherapy and immunotherapy resistance in tumors. TRAV- and TRBV-specific primers were used for first-strand cDNA, which covered alpha and beta chains. With a constant-region primer and a V-primer adapter, TCRs were subjected to 20 to 25 PCR cycles of amplification. Via MiXCR, TCRdb re-called the reads, giving one row per CDR3 protein. Of under 90,000 distinct CDR3 sequences detected, roughly a sixth appear once; the ten largest clones hold 2.8%. Noted time point: before trial treatment. Material: PBMCs, obtained before treatment. The receptors originated from a male donor with prostate cancer.

Points on this clonotype: This likely stems from a read error, as it lies one base from a far larger clone. The V gene is TRBV7-3, the J gene TRBJ2-1, with D perhaps TRBD1 or TRBD2 (7 bases each). Trimming removed 6 bases from V and 7 bases from J, with 25 bases in between. Germline assignment: CDR1 SGHTA and CDR2 FQGTGA. CDR3 length equals 17 residues. Here the CDR3 DNA reads TGTGCCAGCAGTCGAGTAGGGGGCGGGGGAGGCCAAAATGAGCAGTTCTTC. Translating gives CASSRVGGGGGQNEQFF.

V and J are TRBV5-5 and TRBJ2-1, with 8 bases identical to TRBD1. Losses at the gene ends were 0 bases for V and 9 bases for J; bases not matched to a gene: 5. This CDR3 region has 14 residues. Germline V lookup: CDR1 SGHKS, CDR2 YYEKEE (reference sequence). The CDR3 region has the DNA TGTGCCAGCAGCTTGGCGGACAGGGACTCTGAGCAGTTCTTC. It is translated as CASSLADRDSEQFF.

This clonotype was seen many times. V usage is TRBV13 and J usage is TRBJ2-7, with TRBD2 matching 11 bases. CDR1 is PRHDT, CDR2 FYEKMQ, per germline (reference sequence). The CDR3 runs to 15 residues. Unmatched junction bases numbered 8, after V lost 6 bases and J lost 4 bases. CDR3 nucleotide sequence: TGTGCCAGCAGAGGTAGCGGGGGGGCCAGGTACGAGCAGTACTTC. Its translation: CASRGSGGARYEQYF.

This clonotype was observed at least ten times. V and J are TRBV20-1 and TRBJ2-7; D is uncertain. Looked up from germline, CDR1 is DFQATT and CDR2 is SNEGSKA (reference sequence). Trimming pared 6 bases from V and 2 bases from J, leaving 17 bases between. The CDR3 totals 14 residues. CDR3 in DNA: TGCAGTGCGGCCCCGGCGACTTTCACCTACGAGCAGTACTTC. It codes for CSAAPATFTYEQYF.

There are many counts of this clonotype. The chain is built from TRBV27 and TRBJ2-7, with 10 bases matching TRBD1. Germline V CDR1 and CDR2: MNHEY, SMNVEV (reference sequence). The CDR3 covers 17 residues. V trimming: 5 bases; J trimming: 0 bases; junction bases outside the gene matches: 10. CDR3 loop: CASSAPLGDRGSYEQYF. As DNA, the CDR3 is TGTGCCAGCAGTGCTCCGCTCGGGGACAGGGGCTCCTACGAGCAGTACTTC.

A note on this clonotype: With a much larger clone just one base away, this may be a read error. The chain links TRBV7-9 to TRBJ1-5; D gene uncertain. CDR1 and CDR2 (germline): SEHNR, FQNEAQ (reference sequence). The CDR3 runs 14 residues. V was shortened by 5 bases and J by 1 base, with 9 bases between the two germline ends. The CDR3 bases are TGTGCCAGCAGCAATTCTCAGAGCAATCAGCCCCAGCATTTT. Translating it yields CASSNSQSNQPQHF.

This clonotype has a count of ten or more. V and J are TRBV29-1 and TRBJ2-5, with D unresolved. Germline CDR1 and CDR2: SQVTM and ANQGSEA. The length of the CDR3 is 13 residues. The V end was cut by 2 bases, the J end by 5 bases, with 12 bases between. The CDR3 protein is CSVEPSQGETQYF. The CDR3, as DNA: TGCAGCGTTGAACCATCCCAAGGGGAGACCCAGTACTTC. The variable domain in full, with the rest retrieved from reference TRBV29-1 and TRBJ2-5, is SAVISQKPSRDICQRGTSLTIQCQVDSQVTMMFWYRQQPGQSLTLIATANQGSEATYESGFVIDKFPISRPNLTFSTLTVSNMSPEDSSIYLCSVEPSQGETQYFGPGTRLLVL.